Listed here is a single T cell receptor (beta chain). Antigen unknown. The sample belongs to a study of T cells in narcolepsy. Whole-study results and caveats: Some memory CD4+ repertoires had no autoreactive clone sequences.

The method was immunoSEQ multiplex PCR; TCRdb's version includes in-frame clones alone and lacks a portion of them. The profile shows fewer than 40,000 clones, roughly 80% of them singletons. The material sequenced was CD45RA- memory CD4+ T cells from PBMCs. The receptor comes from a human donor with narcolepsy.

In DNA form, the CDR3 reads TGTGCCAGCAGCGTAGGTAGCCTTGGCACAGATACGCAGTATTTT. This sequence encodes CASSVGSLGTDTQYF. The gene calls are TRBV9 and TRBJ2-3; D not resolved. With 0 bases removed from V and 1 base from J, the gap between germline ends came to 9 bases. Germline V gives CDR1 SGDLS, CDR2 YYNGEE. The CDR3 has 15 amino acids.